The 22 T cell receptor beta chains below were found in one sample sequenced in a study of regulatory T cells in long-lasting Graves disease. According to the study, TCR beta libraries were built with iRepertoire HTBI primers and CDR3-region Arm-PCR. Each CDR3 protein is one row after TCRdb ran MiXCR on the multiplex PCR reads. Of approximately 470,000 distinct CDR3 sequences in the sample, around 15% were seen once. Time point indicated: newly diagnosed GD, antithyroid drugs for less than 3 months. The TCR library was prepared using RNA isolated from PBMCs. This same sample was also taken into another study, of T cells in Graves' hyperthyroidism and ophthalmopathy.

The material sequenced was peripheral blood mononuclear cells (PBMCs), taken at new diagnosis, from a patient treated with antithyroid drugs. These receptors were obtained from a man aged 35 to 55 with Graves disease.

This clonotype was observed many times. The V call is TRBV6-2 or TRBV6-3, the J call TRBJ2-5; tentatively, D is TRBD1 or TRBD2 (5 bases each). CDR3 size: 15 residues. CDR1 is MNHEY and CDR2 is SVGEGT in the germline V gene. Trimming shortened V by 0 bases and J by 5 bases, and 13 bases separated the two germline ends. The CDR3 loop reads CASSYSGVLGETQYF. The CDR3 DNA sequence: TGTGCCAGCAGTTACTCGGGGGTCCTGGGGGAGACCCAGTACTTC.

V gene TRBV14 combines with J gene TRBJ1-2; the D gene is possibly TRBD1 (5 bases). Trimming pared 3 bases from V and 6 bases from J, leaving 8 bases between. Germline V gene sequence: CDR1 SGHDN, CDR2 FVKESK. CDR3 length: 12 residues. The CDR3 sequence is CASSQIRDGYTF. Here the CDR3 DNA reads TGTGCCAGCAGCCAGATCAGGGATGGCTACACCTTC.

The sample holds many counts of this clonotype. The V and J genes are TRBV6-1 and TRBJ1-1; D unresolved. There are 13 residues in the CDR3. V gave up 4 bases and J gave up 5 bases, with 11 bases separating them. Germline values: CDR1 MNHNS, CDR2 SASEGT. This chain's CDR3 is CASSVELGTEAFF. CDR3 DNA sequence: TGTGCCAGCAGTGTAGAACTGGGAACTGAAGCTTTCTTT.

This clonotype has only a few counts. The chain uses TRBV25-1 and TRBJ1-2; D gene unclear. Trimming stripped 3 bases from V and 8 bases from J, with 16 bases between. Germline CDR1 MGHDK, CDR2 SYGVNS. CDR3 length: 14 residues. In DNA, the CDR3 is TGTGCCAGCAGTGAGTCGACTGTCTTTCGAGGCTACACCTTC. It codes for CASSESTVFRGYTF.

Written as DNA, the CDR3 is TGTGCCAACAGTCGGGACAGCTCCTACGAGCAGTACTTC. Its translation is CANSRDSSYEQYF. The gene calls are TRBV11-1 and TRBJ2-7; 7 positions match TRBD1. Germline V gene sequence: CDR1 SGHAT, CDR2 FQDESV (reference sequence). The CDR3 length is 13 residues. V lost 10 bases and J lost 0; bases outside the gene matches: 6.

The sample holds many counts of this clonotype. The V gene is TRBV2, the J gene TRBJ2-5; D is unresolved. The germline gives CDR1 SNHLY, CDR2 FYNNEI. CDR3 length: 12 residues. V was trimmed by 8 bases and J by 5 bases, leaving 12 bases between them. Here the CDR3 DNA reads TGTGCCAGCCGGAGAGAGGTGGAGACCCAGTACTTC. Residues: CASRREVETQYF.

This clonotype was seen repeatedly, ten times or more. V and J are TRBV6-1 and TRBJ1-6; no clear D. Germline V gene data show CDR1 as MNHNS and CDR2 as SASEGT. The CDR3 loop spans 15 amino acids. With 6 bases removed from V and 5 bases from J, the gap between germline ends came to 14 bases. The CDR3 DNA is TGTGCCAGCAGGTCCGGGGAAGGAAATAATTCACCCCTCCACTTT. Translation gives CASRSGEGNNSPLHF.

This clonotype was observed many times. J is TRBJ2-3 and V is TRBV20-1; TRBD1 aligns across 7 bases. Unmatched junction bases numbered 13, after V lost 3 bases and J lost 1 base. The germline V gene encodes CDR1 DFQATT and CDR2 SNEGSKA (reference sequence). CDR3 length: 17 amino acids. CDR3 bases: TGCAGTGCTAGCGAAGCGAAGCCGACAGGGCGCACAGATACGCAGTATTTT. It encodes CSASEAKPTGRTDTQYF.

In its sample, this clonotype was seen many times. This sequence joins TRBV5-5 and TRBJ2-7; no clear D gene. The germline V gene has CDR1 SGHKS and CDR2 YYEKEE (reference sequence). This CDR3 comprises 13 residues. Trimming left V 2 bases short and J 2 bases short, with 8 bases between. The CDR3, as DNA: TGTGCCAGCAGCTTTCCGGACGCCTACGAGCAGTACTTC. This encodes CASSFPDAYEQYF.

The chain links TRBV24-1 to TRBJ2-5; the match to TRBD2 covers 7 bases. From germline, CDR1 is KGHDR and CDR2 SFDVKD. The CDR3 loop spans 12 amino acids. Trimming cost V 7 bases and J 7 bases; bases outside gene matches: 5. CDR3 sequence: CATRGVAGTQYF. In nucleotides, the CDR3 is TGTGCCACCAGAGGGGTAGCGGGGACCCAGTACTTC.

This clonotype was seen a handful of times. The genes are TRBV6-2 or TRBV6-3 and TRBJ2-6; D gene ambiguous. Trimming pared 8 bases from V and 9 bases from J, leaving 2 bases between. The length of the CDR3 is 9 residues. The germline V gene encodes CDR1 MNHEY and CDR2 SVGEGT. The CDR3 region is CASDNVLTF. CDR3 DNA sequence: TGTGCCAGCGACAACGTCCTGACTTTC.

This clonotype was seen ten or more times. The chain employs TRBV9 and TRBJ2-1; 8 bases match TRBD2. Germline V gives CDR1 SGDLS, CDR2 YYNGEE. With 0 bases clipped from V and 8 bases from J, the junction kept 10 bases outside the gene matches. The CDR3 loop spans 16 amino acids. CDR3: CASSVAGGLGGDEQFF. CDR3 in DNA: TGTGCCAGCAGCGTAGCGGGAGGGCTCGGTGGCGATGAGCAGTTCTTC. The whole variable domain, remainder taken from reference TRBV9 and TRBJ2-1, is DSGVTQTPKHLITATGQRVTLRCSPRSGDLSVYWYQQSLDQGLQFLIQYYNGEERAKGNILERFSAQQFPDLHSELNLSSLELGDSALYFCASSVAGGLGGDEQFFGPGTRLTVL.

This clonotype was seen at least ten times. V and J are TRBV7-3 and TRBJ2-3; D is unresolved. V lost 4 bases to trimming and J lost 2 bases, with 10 bases between them. Germline V gives CDR1 SGHTA, CDR2 FQGTGA. This CDR3 has 14 amino acids. The CDR3 nucleotides are TGTGCCAGCAGCTCGCAGCCGACCACAGATACGCAGTATTTT. This codes for CASSSQPTTDTQYF.

Regarding this clonotype: An end of the junction does not agree with germline; a read error may underlie this. The chain recombines TRBV5-1 with TRBJ2-7, with 7 bases that match TRBD2. Per germline, CDR1 SGHRS and CDR2 YFSETQ. The CDR3 contains 13 residues. This CDR3 is CAITPRGTYEQYF. The CDR3 DNA reads as TGTGCCATCACCCCGCGGGGGACCTACGAGCAGTACTTC.

This clonotype was recorded many times. The V gene is TRBV12-3 or TRBV12-4, the J gene TRBJ1-1; no clear D gene. Trimming removed 2 bases at V and 4 bases at J, with 14 bases between. This CDR3 spans 15 amino acids. CDR3 residues: CASSLNVGSGTEAFF. CDR3 nucleotide sequence: TGTGCCAGCAGTTTAAATGTAGGGTCTGGCACTGAAGCTTTCTTT.

This clonotype was counted only a few times. V gene TRBV27 combines with J gene TRBJ1-3; D gene uncertain. CDR3 size: 11 residues. Germline-derived CDR1 and CDR2 are MNHEY and SMNVEV (reference sequence). Trimming took 2 bases from V and 8 from J, leaving 4 bases between them. The CDR3 here is CASSLIDTIYF. DNA of the CDR3: TGTGCCAGCAGTTTAATAGACACCATATATTTT.

This clonotype was recorded at least ten times. V usage is TRBV28 and J usage is TRBJ1-1; 12 nucleotides align to TRBD1. Germline V CDR1 and CDR2: MDHEN, SYDVKM. The CDR3 has 16 amino acids. Losses at the gene ends were 6 bases for V and 5 bases for J; bases not matched to a gene: 10. This CDR3 reads CASRFGGTGGKTEAFF. The DNA for the CDR3 is TGTGCCAGCAGATTTGGGGGGACAGGGGGCAAAACTGAAGCTTTCTTT.

This clonotype has ten or more counts. The V and J genes are TRBV28 and TRBJ2-7; no reliable D call. Germline loops: CDR1 MDHEN, CDR2 SYDVKM. The V and J ends lost 10 bases and 0 bases respectively, with 13 bases between them. The CDR3 sequence is 13 residues long. The CDR3 loop is CATERWSSYEQYF. Here the CDR3 DNA reads TGTGCCACCGAGAGGTGGAGCTCCTACGAGCAGTACTTC.

Concerning this clonotype itself: Sequence at one end of the junction differs from germline and may be a read error. The chain combines TRBV6-2 or TRBV6-3 with TRBJ2-4; TRBD2 might be the D (6 bases). The CDR3 is made up of 15 amino acids. Looked up from germline, CDR1 is MNHEY and CDR2 is SVGEGT. The CDR3 coding sequence is TGTGCCGGCAGTGGGGGGACCGGGGCTAAAAACATTCAGTACTTC. Its protein product is CAGSGGTGAKNIQYF.

As to this clonotype: A much larger clone lies a single base off, so this may be a read error. This chain uses TRBV2 with TRBJ1-4; D gene uncertain. The V and J ends lost 3 bases and 12 bases respectively, with 8 bases between them. This CDR3 region has 11 residues. Per germline, CDR1 SNHLY and CDR2 FYNNEI. The CDR3 spells CASSEKEELFF. The DNA for the CDR3 is TGTGCCAGCAGTGAGAAGGAAGAACTGTTTTTT.

As concerns this clonotype: The CDR3 does not end in the conserved phenylalanine or tryptophan, so this is likely a read error. The CDR3 protein is CASSPQGAKNIQYL. Here the CDR3 DNA reads TGTGCCAGCTCACCACAGGGAGCCAAAAACATTCAGTACCTC. V and J are TRBV18 and TRBJ2-4; D gene ambiguous. Trimming shortened V by 1 base and J by 0 bases, and 4 bases separated the two germline ends. The CDR3 sequence is 14 residues long. CDR1 is KGHSH, CDR2 LQKENI, per germline.

This clonotype appeared many times. The chain carries TRBV20-1 and TRBJ1-2; D may be TRBD1 (5 bases). Germline V gene lookup returns CDR1 DFQATT and CDR2 SNEGSKA (reference sequence). The CDR3 sequence is 14 residues long. V was trimmed by 0 bases and J by 4 bases, leaving 12 bases between them. The DNA for the CDR3 is TGCAGTGCTAGAGATCTCAAGGGGATCTATGGCTACACCTTC. Its translation is CSARDLKGIYGYTF.